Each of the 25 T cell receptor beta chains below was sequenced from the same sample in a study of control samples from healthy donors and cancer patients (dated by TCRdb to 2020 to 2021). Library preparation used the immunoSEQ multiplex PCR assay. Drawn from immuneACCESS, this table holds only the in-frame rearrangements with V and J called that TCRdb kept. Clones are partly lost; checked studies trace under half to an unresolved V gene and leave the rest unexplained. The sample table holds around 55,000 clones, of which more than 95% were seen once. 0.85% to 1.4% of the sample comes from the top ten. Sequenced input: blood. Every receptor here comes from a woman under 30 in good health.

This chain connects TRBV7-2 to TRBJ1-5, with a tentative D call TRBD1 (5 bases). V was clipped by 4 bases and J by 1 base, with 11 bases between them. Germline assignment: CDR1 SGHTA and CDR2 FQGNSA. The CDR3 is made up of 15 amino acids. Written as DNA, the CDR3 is TGTGCCAGCAGCTACGATGGGGGAAGCAATCAGCCCCAGCATTTT. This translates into CASSYDGGSNQPQHF.

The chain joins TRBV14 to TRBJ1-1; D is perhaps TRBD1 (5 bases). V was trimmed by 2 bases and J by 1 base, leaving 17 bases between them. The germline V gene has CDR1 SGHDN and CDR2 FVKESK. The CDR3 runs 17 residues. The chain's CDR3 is CASSQKTGIRGNTEAFF. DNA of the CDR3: TGTGCCAGCAGCCAAAAAACGGGGATAAGGGGGAACACTGAAGCTTTCTTT.

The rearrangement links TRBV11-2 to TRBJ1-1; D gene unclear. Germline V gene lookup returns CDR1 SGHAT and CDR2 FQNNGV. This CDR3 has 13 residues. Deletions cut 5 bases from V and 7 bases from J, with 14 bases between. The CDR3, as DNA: TGTGCCAGCAGCAATCCCCTGGGTGGTGAAGCTTTCTTT. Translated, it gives CASSNPLGGEAFF.

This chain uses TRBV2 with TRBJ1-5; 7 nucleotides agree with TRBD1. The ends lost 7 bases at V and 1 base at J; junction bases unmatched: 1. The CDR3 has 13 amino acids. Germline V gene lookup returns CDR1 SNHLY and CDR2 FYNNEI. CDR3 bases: TGTGCCAGCAAGACAGGGAGCAATCAGCCCCAGCATTTT. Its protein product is CASKTGSNQPQHF.

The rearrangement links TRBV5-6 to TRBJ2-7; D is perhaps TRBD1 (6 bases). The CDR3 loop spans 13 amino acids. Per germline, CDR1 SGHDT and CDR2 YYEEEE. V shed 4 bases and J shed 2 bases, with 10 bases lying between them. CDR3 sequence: CASSPRGAYEQYF. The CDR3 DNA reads TGTGCCAGCAGCCCCAGGGGAGCCTACGAGCAGTACTTC.

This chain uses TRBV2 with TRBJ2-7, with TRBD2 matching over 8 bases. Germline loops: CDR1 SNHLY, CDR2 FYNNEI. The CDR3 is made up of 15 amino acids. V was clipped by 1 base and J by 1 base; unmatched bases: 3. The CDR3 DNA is TGTGCCAGCAGTGAAGAGGCGGGGGGATCCTACGAGCAGTACTTC. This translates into CASSEEAGGSYEQYF.

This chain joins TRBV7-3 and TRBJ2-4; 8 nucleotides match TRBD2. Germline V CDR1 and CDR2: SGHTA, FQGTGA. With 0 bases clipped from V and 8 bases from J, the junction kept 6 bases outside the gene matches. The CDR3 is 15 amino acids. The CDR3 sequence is CASSLTGLGEDIQYF. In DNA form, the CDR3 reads TGTGCCAGCAGCTTAACGGGACTAGGCGAGGACATTCAGTACTTC.

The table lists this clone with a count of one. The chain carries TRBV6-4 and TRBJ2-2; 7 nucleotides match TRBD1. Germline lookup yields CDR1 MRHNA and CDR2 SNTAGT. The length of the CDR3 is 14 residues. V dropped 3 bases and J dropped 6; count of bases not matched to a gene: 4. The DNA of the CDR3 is TGTGCCAGCAGTGAGACAGGGTTGGCCGGGGAGCTGTTTTTT. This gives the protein CASSETGLAGELFF.

The CDR3 bases are TGTGCCAGCTCACCACCTACAGGGGGAAGGTATGGCTACACCTTC. Translation gives CASSPPTGGRYGYTF. The chain is built from TRBV18 and TRBJ1-2; 8 positions agree with TRBD1. This CDR3 contains 15 residues. Germline CDR1 is KGHSH and CDR2 is LQKENI. J lost 5 bases, V lost 0 bases, and 5 bases had no gene match.

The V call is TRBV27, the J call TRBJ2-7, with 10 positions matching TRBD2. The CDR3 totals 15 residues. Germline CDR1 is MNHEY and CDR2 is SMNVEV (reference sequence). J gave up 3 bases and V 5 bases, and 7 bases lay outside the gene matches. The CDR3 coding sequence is TGTGCCAGCAGTCCGGTCACTAGCGGGGACTACGAGCAGTACTTC. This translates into CASSPVTSGDYEQYF.

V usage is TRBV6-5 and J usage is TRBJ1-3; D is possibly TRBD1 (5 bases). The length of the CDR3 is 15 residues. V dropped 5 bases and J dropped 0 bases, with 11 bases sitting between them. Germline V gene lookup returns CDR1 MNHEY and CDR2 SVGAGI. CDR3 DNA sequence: TGTGCCAGCAGTAAGACAGAATCCTCTGGAAACACCATATATTTT. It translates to CASSKTESSGNTIYF.

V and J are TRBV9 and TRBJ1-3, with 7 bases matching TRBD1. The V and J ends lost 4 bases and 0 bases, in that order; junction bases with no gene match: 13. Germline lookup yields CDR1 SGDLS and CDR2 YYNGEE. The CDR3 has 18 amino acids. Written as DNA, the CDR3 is TGTGCCAGCAGCTTACGATCCCGGGACAGCCTCTCTGGAAACACCATATATTTT. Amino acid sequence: CASSLRSRDSLSGNTIYF.

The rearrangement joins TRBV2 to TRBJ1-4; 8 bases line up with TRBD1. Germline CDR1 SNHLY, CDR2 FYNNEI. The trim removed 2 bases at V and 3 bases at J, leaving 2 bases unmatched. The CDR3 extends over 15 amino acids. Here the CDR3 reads CASSEQGAPNEKLFF. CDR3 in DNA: TGTGCCAGCAGTGAACAGGGGGCTCCTAATGAAAAACTGTTTTTT.

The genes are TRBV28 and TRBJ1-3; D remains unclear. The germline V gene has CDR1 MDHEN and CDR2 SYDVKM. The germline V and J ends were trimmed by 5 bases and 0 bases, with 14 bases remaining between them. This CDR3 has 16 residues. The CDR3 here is CASSLRTVRSGNTIYF. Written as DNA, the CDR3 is TGTGCCAGCAGTCTACGTACAGTTCGCTCTGGAAACACCATATATTTT. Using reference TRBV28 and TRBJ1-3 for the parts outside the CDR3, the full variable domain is DVKVTQSSRYLVKRTGEKVFLECVQDMDHENMFWYRQDPGLGLRLIYFSYDVKMKEKGDIPEGYSVSREKKERFSLILESASTNQTSMYLCASSLRTVRSGNTIYFGEGSWLTVV.

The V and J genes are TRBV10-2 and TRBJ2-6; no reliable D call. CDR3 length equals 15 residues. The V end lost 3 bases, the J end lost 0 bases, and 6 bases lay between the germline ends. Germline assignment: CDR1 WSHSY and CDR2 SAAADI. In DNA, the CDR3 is TGCGCCAGCAGTGATGGCACCTCTGGGGCCAACGTCCTGACTTTC. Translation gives CASSDGTSGANVLTF.

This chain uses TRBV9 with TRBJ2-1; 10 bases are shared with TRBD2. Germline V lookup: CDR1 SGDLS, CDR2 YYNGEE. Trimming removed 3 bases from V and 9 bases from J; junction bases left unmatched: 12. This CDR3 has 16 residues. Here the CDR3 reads CASSATGTSALGEQFF. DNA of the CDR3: TGTGCCAGCAGCGCAACCGGGACTAGCGCACTGGGTGAGCAGTTCTTC.

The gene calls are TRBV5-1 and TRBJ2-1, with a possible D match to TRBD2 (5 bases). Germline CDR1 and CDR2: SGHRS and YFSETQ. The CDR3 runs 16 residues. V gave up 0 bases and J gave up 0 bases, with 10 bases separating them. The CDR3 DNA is TGCGCCAGCAGCTTGGTTCCCGGGGTCTCCTACAATGAGCAGTTCTTC. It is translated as CASSLVPGVSYNEQFF.

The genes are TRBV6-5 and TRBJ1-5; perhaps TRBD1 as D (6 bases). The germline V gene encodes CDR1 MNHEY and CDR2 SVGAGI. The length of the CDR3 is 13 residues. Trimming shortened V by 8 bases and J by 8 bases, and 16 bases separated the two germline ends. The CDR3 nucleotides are TGTGCCAGCCAGGGGCAGACAGCGGAGCCCCAGCATTTT. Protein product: CASQGQTAEPQHF.

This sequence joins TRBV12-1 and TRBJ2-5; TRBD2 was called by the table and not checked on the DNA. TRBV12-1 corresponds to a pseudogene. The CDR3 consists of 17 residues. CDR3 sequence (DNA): TGTGCCAGCAGCTTTGGGCTAGCGGGGGGGCCCCAAGAGACCCAGTACTTC. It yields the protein CASSFGLAGGPQETQYF.

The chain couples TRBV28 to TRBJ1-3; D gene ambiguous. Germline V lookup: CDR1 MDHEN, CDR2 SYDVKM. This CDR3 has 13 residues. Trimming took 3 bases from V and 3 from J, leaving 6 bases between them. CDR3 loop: CASSLTLGNTIYF. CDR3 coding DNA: TGTGCCAGCAGTTTGACTCTTGGAAACACCATATATTTT.

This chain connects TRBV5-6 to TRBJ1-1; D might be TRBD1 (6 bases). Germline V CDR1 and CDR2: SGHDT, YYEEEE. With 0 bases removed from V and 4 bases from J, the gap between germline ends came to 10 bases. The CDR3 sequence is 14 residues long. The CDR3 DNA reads TGTGCCAGCAGCTTGGGAGGGGGTAGCACTGAAGCTTTCTTT. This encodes CASSLGGGSTEAFF.

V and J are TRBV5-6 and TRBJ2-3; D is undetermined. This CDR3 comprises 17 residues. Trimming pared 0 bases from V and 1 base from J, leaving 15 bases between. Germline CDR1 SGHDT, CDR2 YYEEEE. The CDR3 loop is CASSLAGRRVRTDTQYF. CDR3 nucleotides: TGTGCCAGCAGCTTGGCGGGCAGGCGAGTACGCACAGATACGCAGTATTTT. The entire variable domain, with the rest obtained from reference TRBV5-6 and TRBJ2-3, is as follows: DAGVTQSPTHLIKTRGQQVTLRCSPKSGHDTVSWYQQALGQGPQFIFQYYEEEERQRGNFPDRFSGHQFPNYSSELNVNALLLGDSALYLCASSLAGRRVRTDTQYFGPGTRLTVL.

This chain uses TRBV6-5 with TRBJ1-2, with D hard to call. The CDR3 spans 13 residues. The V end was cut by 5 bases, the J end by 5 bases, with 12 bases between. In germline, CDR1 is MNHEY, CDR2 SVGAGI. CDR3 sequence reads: CASSPAGQYGYTF. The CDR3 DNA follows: TGTGCCAGCAGTCCCGCCGGCCAATATGGCTACACCTTC.

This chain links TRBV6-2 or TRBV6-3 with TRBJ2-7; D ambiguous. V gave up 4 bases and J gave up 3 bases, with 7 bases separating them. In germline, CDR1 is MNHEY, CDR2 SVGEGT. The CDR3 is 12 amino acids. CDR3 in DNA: TGTGCCAGCAGTTCTATGATCTACGAGCAGTACTTC. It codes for CASSSMIYEQYF.

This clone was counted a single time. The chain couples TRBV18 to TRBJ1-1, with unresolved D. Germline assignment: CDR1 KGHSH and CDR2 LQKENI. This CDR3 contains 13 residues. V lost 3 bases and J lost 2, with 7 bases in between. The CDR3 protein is CASSPAVNTEAFF. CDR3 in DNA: TGTGCCAGCTCACCTGCGGTAAACACTGAAGCTTTCTTT.